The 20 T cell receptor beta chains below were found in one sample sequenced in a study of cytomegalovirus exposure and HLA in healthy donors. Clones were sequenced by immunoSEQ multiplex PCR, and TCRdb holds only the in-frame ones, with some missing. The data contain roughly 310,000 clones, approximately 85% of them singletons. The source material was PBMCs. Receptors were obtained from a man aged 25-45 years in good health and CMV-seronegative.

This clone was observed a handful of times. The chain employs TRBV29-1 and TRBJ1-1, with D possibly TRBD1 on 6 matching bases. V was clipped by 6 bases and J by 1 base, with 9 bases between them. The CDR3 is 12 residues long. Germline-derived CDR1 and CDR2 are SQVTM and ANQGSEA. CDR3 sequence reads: CSVNRANTEAFF. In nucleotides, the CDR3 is TGCAGCGTGAACAGGGCGAACACTGAAGCTTTCTTT. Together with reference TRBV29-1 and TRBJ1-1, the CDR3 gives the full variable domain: SAVISQKPSRDICQRGTSLTIQCQVDSQVTMMFWYRQQPGQSLTLIATANQGSEATYESGFVIDKFPISRPNLTFSTLTVSNMSPEDSSIYLCSVNRANTEAFFGQGTRLTVV.

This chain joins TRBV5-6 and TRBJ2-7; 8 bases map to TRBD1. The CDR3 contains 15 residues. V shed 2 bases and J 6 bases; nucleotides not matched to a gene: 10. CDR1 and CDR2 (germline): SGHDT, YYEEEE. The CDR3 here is CASSFRTGGFFEQYF. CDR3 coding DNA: TGTGCCAGCAGCTTTCGAACAGGGGGGTTCTTCGAGCAGTACTTC.

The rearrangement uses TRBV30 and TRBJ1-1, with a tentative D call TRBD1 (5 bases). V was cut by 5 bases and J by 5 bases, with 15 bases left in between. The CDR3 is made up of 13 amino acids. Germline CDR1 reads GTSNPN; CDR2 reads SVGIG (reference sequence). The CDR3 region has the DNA TGTGCCTGGCGGGGTACGGGGGAGACTGAAGCTTTCTTT. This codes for CAWRGTGETEAFF.

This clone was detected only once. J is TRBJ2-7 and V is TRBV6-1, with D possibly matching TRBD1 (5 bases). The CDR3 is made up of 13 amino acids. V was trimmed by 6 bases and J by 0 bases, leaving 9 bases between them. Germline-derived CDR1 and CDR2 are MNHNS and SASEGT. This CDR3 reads CASRAGYSYEQYF. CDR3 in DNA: TGTGCCAGCAGGGCAGGGTACTCCTACGAGCAGTACTTC.

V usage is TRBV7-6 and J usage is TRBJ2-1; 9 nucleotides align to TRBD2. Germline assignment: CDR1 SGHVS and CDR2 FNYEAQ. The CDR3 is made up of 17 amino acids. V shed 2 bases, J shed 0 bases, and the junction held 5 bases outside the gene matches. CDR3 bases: TGTGCCAGCAGCTTAAGGGCTAGCGGGGACTCCTACAATGAGCAGTTCTTC. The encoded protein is CASSLRASGDSYNEQFF.

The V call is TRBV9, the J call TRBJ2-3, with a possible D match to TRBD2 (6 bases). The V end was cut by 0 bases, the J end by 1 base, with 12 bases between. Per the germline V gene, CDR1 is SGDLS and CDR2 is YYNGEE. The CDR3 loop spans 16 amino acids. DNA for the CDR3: TGTGCCAGCAGCGTAGGAGTCGGGGGAGGCACAGATACGCAGTATTTT. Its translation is CASSVGVGGGTDTQYF.

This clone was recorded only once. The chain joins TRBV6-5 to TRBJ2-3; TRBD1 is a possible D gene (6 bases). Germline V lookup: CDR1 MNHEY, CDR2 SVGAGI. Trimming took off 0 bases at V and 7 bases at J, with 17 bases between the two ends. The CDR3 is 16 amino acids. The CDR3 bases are TGTGCCAGCAGTTACTCGAAAGCTGCCAGGGGAAATACGCAGTATTTT. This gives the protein CASSYSKAARGNTQYF.

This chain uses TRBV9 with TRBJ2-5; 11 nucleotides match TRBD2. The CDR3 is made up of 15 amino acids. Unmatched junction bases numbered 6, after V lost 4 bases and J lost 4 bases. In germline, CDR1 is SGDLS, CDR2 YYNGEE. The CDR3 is CASSFSGGVPETQYF. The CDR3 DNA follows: TGTGCCAGCAGCTTTAGCGGGGGGGTACCAGAGACCCAGTACTTC.

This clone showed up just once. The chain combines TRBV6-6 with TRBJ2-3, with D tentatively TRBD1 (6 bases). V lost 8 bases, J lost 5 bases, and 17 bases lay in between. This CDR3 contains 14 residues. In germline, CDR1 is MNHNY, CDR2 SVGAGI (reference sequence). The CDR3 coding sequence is TGTGCCAGCGGCCCCTGGCAGGGGCAAGATACGCAGTATTTT. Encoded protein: CASGPWQGQDTQYF.

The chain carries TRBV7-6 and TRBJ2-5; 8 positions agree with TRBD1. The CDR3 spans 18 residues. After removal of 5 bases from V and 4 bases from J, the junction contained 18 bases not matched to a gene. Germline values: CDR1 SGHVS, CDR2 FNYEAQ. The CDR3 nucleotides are TGTGCCAGCAGCCCAAAACCCAGGGGGCGCGTGATCGGAGAGACCCAGTACTTC. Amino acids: CASSPKPRGRVIGETQYF.

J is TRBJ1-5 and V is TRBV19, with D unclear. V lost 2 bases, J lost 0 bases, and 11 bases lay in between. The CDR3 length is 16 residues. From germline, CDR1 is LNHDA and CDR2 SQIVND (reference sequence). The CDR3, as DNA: TGTGCCAGTAGTATACCAGGAGGCTATAGCAATCAGCCCCAGCATTTT. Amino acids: CASSIPGGYSNQPQHF.

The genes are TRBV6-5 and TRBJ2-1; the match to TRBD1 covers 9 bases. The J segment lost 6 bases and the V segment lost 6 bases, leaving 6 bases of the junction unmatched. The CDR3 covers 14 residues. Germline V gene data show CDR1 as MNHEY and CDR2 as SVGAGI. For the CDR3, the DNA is TGTGCCAGCAGACCACAGGGGGCGATCAATGAGCAGTTCTTC. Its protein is CASRPQGAINEQFF.

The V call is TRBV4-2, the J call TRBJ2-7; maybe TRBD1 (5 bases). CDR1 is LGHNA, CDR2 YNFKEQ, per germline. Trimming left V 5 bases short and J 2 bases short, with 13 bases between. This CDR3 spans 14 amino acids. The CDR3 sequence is CASSKGPGTYEQYF. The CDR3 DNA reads TGTGCCAGCAGCAAGGGTCCAGGGACCTACGAGCAGTACTTC.

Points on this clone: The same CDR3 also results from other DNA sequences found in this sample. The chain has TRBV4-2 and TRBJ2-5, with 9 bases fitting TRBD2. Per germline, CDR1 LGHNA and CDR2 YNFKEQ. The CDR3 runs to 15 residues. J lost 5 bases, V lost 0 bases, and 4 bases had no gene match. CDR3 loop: CASSQERGGQETQYF. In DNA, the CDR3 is TGTGCCAGCAGCCAAGAGCGGGGGGGGCAGGAGACCCAGTACTTC.

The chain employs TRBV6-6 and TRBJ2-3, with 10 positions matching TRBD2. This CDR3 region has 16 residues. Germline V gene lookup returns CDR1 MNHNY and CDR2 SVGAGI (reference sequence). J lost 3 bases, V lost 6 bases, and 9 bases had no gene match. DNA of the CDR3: TGTGCCAGCAGACAACCGGGACTAGCGATGACAGATACGCAGTATTTT. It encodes CASRQPGLAMTDTQYF.

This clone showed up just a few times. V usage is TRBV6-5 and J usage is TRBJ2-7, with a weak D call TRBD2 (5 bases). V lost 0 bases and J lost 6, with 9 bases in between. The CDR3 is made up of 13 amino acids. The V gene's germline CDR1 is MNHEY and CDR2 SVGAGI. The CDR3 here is CASSYSRGGEQYF. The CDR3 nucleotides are TGTGCCAGCAGTTACTCACGTGGAGGCGAGCAGTACTTC.

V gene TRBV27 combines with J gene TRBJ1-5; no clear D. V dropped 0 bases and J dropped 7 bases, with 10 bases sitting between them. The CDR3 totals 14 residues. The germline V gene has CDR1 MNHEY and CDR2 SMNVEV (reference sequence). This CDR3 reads CASSLSPRLQPQHF. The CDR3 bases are TGTGCCAGCAGTTTATCCCCCAGATTGCAGCCCCAGCATTTT.

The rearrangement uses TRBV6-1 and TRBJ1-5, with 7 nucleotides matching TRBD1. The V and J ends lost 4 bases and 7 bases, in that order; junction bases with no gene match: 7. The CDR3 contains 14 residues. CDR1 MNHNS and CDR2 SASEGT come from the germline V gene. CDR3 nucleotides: TGTGCCAGCAGTGGACAGGGATGGGGCCAGCCCCAGCATTTT. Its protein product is CASSGQGWGQPQHF.

CDR3 residues: CASDRASNQPQHF. CDR3 sequence (DNA): TGTGCCAGCGACAGGGCTAGCAATCAGCCCCAGCATTTT. The gene calls are TRBV28 and TRBJ1-5, with TRBD1 identical over 7 bases. J gave up 0 bases and V 8 bases, and 1 base lay outside the gene matches. The CDR3 contains 13 residues. Germline lookup yields CDR1 MDHEN and CDR2 SYDVKM.

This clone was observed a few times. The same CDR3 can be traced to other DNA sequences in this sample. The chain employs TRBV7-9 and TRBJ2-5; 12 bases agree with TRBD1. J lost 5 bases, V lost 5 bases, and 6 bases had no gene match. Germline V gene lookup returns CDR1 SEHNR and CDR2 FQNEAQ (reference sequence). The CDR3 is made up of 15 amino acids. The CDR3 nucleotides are TGTGCCAGCAGCACCGGGACAGGGGGCCGGGAGACCCAGTACTTC. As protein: CASSTGTGGRETQYF.